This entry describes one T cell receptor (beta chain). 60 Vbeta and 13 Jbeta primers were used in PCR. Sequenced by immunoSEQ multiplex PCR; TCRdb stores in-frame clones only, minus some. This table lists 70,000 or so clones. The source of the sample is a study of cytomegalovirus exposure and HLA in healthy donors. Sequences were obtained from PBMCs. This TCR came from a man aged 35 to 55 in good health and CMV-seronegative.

In nucleotides, the CDR3 is TGTGCCAGCAGCTTAGGTCCGGGCAATCAGCCCCAGCATTTT. This sequence encodes CASSLGPGNQPQHF. This chain links TRBV7-2 with TRBJ1-5; D is uncertain. CDR3 length: 14 amino acids. Deletions cut 1 base from V and 2 bases from J, with 6 bases between. CDR1 and CDR2 (germline): SGHTA, FQGNSA.